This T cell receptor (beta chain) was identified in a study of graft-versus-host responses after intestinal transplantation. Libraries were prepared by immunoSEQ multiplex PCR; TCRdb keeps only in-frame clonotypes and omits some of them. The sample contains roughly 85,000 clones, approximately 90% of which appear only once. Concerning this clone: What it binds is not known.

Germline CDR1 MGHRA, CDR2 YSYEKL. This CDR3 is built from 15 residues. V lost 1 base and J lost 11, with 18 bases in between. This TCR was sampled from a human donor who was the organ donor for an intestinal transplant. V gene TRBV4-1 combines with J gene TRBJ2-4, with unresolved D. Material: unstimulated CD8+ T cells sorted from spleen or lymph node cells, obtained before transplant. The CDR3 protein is CASSQVQSERTVQYF. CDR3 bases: TGCGCCAGCAGCCAAGTACAATCAGAGAGGACCGTTCAGTACTTC.